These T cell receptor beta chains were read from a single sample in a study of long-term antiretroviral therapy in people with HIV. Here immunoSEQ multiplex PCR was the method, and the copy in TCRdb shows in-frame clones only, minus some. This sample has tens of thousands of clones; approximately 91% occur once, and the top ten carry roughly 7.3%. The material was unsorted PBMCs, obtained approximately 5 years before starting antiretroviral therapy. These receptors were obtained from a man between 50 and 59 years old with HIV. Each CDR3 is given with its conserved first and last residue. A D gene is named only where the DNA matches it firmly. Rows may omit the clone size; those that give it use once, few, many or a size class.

CDR3 DNA: TGTGCCAGCAGTAAAAACAGGGGAAGCACAGATACGCAGTATTTT; CDR3 protein: CASSKNRGSTDTQYF; CDR3 length: 15; clone size: .; D gene: TRBD1; J gene: TRBJ2-3; V gene: TRBV28
CDR3 DNA: TGCGCCAGCAGCCGCGGGGGCCCGGAAACCGGGGAGCTGTTTTTT; CDR3 protein: CASSRGGPETGELFF; CDR3 length: 15; clone size: .; D gene: .; J gene: TRBJ2-2; V gene: TRBV5-1
CDR3 DNA: TGTGCCAGCAGCTTCGACCGGCAGCCCCAGCATTTT; CDR3 protein: CASSFDRQPQHF; CDR3 length: 12; clone size: .; D gene: .; J gene: TRBJ1-5; V gene: TRBV13
CDR3 DNA: TGTGCCAGCAGTGACCACAGGGTGTACACTGAAGCTTTCTTT; CDR3 protein: CASSDHRVYTEAFF; CDR3 length: 14; clone size: .; D gene: .; J gene: TRBJ1-1; V gene: TRBV27
CDR3 DNA: TGTGCCTGGACCCCCGGGGGGAGGGGGCGCACTGAAGCTTTCTTT; CDR3 protein: CAWTPGGRGRTEAFF; CDR3 length: 15; clone size: .; D gene: TRBD1; J gene: TRBJ1-1; V gene: TRBV30
CDR3 DNA: TGTGCCTGGAGGAGGGAGTGGGGGCACGTTTCTGGGAGCACTGAAGCTTTCTTT; CDR3 protein: CAWRREWGHVSGSTEAFF; CDR3 length: 18; clone size: .; D gene: .; J gene: TRBJ1-1; V gene: TRBV30
CDR3 DNA: TGTGCCAGTAGTATTTCGGGACAGGGCCAATACAATGAGCAGTTCTTC; CDR3 protein: CASSISGQGQYNEQFF; CDR3 length: 16; clone size: .; D gene: TRBD1; J gene: TRBJ2-1; V gene: TRBV19
CDR3 DNA: TGTGCCAGCAGCCCAGCCTCGGTCAAAACTAATGAAAAACTGTTTTTT; CDR3 protein: CASSPASVKTNEKLFF; CDR3 length: 16; clone size: once; D gene: .; J gene: TRBJ1-4; V gene: TRBV7-9
CDR3 DNA: TGTGCCAGCAGCCAACTAGATTACGAGCAGTACTTC; CDR3 protein: CASSQLDYEQYF; CDR3 length: 12; clone size: .; D gene: .; J gene: TRBJ2-7; V gene: TRBV7-6
CDR3 DNA: TGTGCCAGCAGCTTGTTGGCAGGGGGCTATAACTATGGCTACACCTTC; CDR3 protein: CASSLLAGGYNYGYTF; CDR3 length: 16; clone size: .; D gene: TRBD1; J gene: TRBJ1-2; V gene: TRBV5-6
CDR3 DNA: TGTGCCAGCTCATTATTGACAGGGGATCTCTACGAGCAGTACTTC; CDR3 protein: CASSLLTGDLYEQYF; CDR3 length: 15; clone size: .; D gene: TRBD1; J gene: TRBJ2-7; V gene: TRBV18
CDR3 DNA: TGCAGCGTGAGAAGCGGGGGGAAGTCCTACGAGCAGTACTTC; CDR3 protein: CSVRSGGKSYEQYF; CDR3 length: 14; clone size: .; D gene: TRBD2; J gene: TRBJ2-7; V gene: TRBV29-1
CDR3 DNA: TGTGCCAGCAGCGCCCGGACAGGGGCAGGGGCCAACGTCCTGACTTTC; CDR3 protein: CASSARTGAGANVLTF; CDR3 length: 16; clone size: .; D gene: TRBD1; J gene: TRBJ2-6; V gene: TRBV9
CDR3 DNA: TGTGCCAGCAGCCACCCGGGGGGATTAAATTTCAACTATGGCTACACCTTC; CDR3 protein: CASSHPGGLNFNYGYTF; CDR3 length: 17; clone size: once; D gene: .; J gene: TRBJ1-2; V gene: TRBV7-2
CDR3 DNA: TGCAGCGCTCGCCGGGACAGGGACCAAGAGACCCAGTACTTC; CDR3 protein: CSARRDRDQETQYF; CDR3 length: 14; clone size: .; D gene: TRBD1; J gene: TRBJ2-5; V gene: TRBV29-1
CDR3 DNA: TGCAGCGCTGGGACAGGCCAAGAGACCCAGTACTTC; CDR3 protein: CSAGTGQETQYF; CDR3 length: 12; clone size: .; D gene: TRBD1; J gene: TRBJ2-5; V gene: TRBV29-1
CDR3 DNA: TGTGCCAGCAGCTTTACAACCGGGACTAGCGGGGATGAGACCCAGTACTTC; CDR3 protein: CASSFTTGTSGDETQYF; CDR3 length: 17; clone size: .; D gene: TRBD2; J gene: TRBJ2-5; V gene: TRBV7-6
CDR3 DNA: TGTGCCACTGCAGGGGGCGTACACTACGAGCAGTACTTC; CDR3 protein: CATAGGVHYEQYF; CDR3 length: 13; clone size: .; D gene: TRBD1; J gene: TRBJ2-7; V gene: TRBV15
CDR3 DNA: TGCGCCAGCGGGTCTGTGGGGGCGCGGGAGACCCAGTACTTC; CDR3 protein: CASGSVGARETQYF; CDR3 length: 14; clone size: .; D gene: .; J gene: TRBJ2-5; V gene: TRBV5-1
CDR3 DNA: TGTGCCAGCAGCCCAATGAGTGGCCCCTACAATGAGCAGTTCTTC; CDR3 protein: CASSPMSGPYNEQFF; CDR3 length: 15; clone size: .; D gene: .; J gene: TRBJ2-1; V gene: TRBV7-2
CDR3 DNA: TGTGCCAGCAGCTTAACGGACTCTGGGGCCAACGTCCTGACTTTC; CDR3 protein: CASSLTDSGANVLTF; CDR3 length: 15; clone size: .; D gene: .; J gene: TRBJ2-6; V gene: TRBV7-3
CDR3 DNA: TGTGCCTGGAGCCCCAAGGGGGGGGAGGTCTACGAGCAGTACTTC; CDR3 protein: CAWSPKGGEVYEQYF; CDR3 length: 15; clone size: .; D gene: .; J gene: TRBJ2-7; V gene: TRBV30
CDR3 DNA: TGTGCCAGCAGCTTAGATCATAGCTCCTACGAGCAGTACTTC; CDR3 protein: CASSLDHSSYEQYF; CDR3 length: 14; clone size: .; D gene: .; J gene: TRBJ2-7; V gene: TRBV7-2
CDR3 DNA: TGCGCCAGCAGCCGGACCCTAGCGGGCAGCACACAAGAGACCCAGTACTTC; CDR3 protein: CASSRTLAGSTQETQYF; CDR3 length: 17; clone size: .; D gene: TRBD2; J gene: TRBJ2-5; V gene: TRBV5-1
CDR3 DNA: TGTGCCATCAGTGCCGCCAACTATGGCTACACCTTC; CDR3 protein: CAISAANYGYTF; CDR3 length: 12; clone size: .; D gene: .; J gene: TRBJ1-2; V gene: TRBV10-3
CDR3 DNA: TGCGCCAGCAGTGAGAACTACGAGCAGTACTTC; CDR3 protein: CASSENYEQYF; CDR3 length: 11; clone size: once; D gene: .; J gene: TRBJ2-7; V gene: TRBV10-1
CDR3 DNA: TGCGCCAGCAGCCCTGGACAGGGACAAAATTCACCCCTCCACTTT; CDR3 protein: CASSPGQGQNSPLHF; CDR3 length: 15; clone size: .; D gene: TRBD1; J gene: TRBJ1-6; V gene: TRBV4-3
CDR3 DNA: TGTGCCAGCAGCTTGGGAATCGGATGGGCCAGGGCGGTAGACACCATATATTTT; CDR3 protein: CASSLGIGWARAVDTIYF; CDR3 length: 18; clone size: .; D gene: .; J gene: TRBJ1-3; V gene: TRBV5-6
CDR3 DNA: TGTGCCTGGAGGGGGACAGGGGGAGGCTACACCTTC; CDR3 protein: CAWRGTGGGYTF; CDR3 length: 12; clone size: .; D gene: TRBD1; J gene: TRBJ1-2; V gene: TRBV30
CDR3 DNA: TGTGCCACCAATATAGGTAGCGGGGGGCAAGAGACCCAGTACTTC; CDR3 protein: CATNIGSGGQETQYF; CDR3 length: 15; clone size: .; D gene: TRBD2; J gene: TRBJ2-5; V gene: TRBV10-3
CDR3 DNA: TGTGCCAGCAGGGGACATGAGCTTGCTAACTATGGCTACACCTTC; CDR3 protein: CASRGHELANYGYTF; CDR3 length: 15; clone size: .; D gene: .; J gene: TRBJ1-2; V gene: TRBV28
CDR3 DNA: TGCGCCAGCAGCGGACAGGGGGCAGAGGAGACCCAGTACTTC; CDR3 protein: CASSGQGAEETQYF; CDR3 length: 14; clone size: .; D gene: TRBD1; J gene: TRBJ2-5; V gene: TRBV5-1
CDR3 DNA: TGCGCCAGCAGCCACAAGCTAGCGGCGGGCCAAGAGACCCAGTACTTC; CDR3 protein: CASSHKLAAGQETQYF; CDR3 length: 16; clone size: .; D gene: TRBD2; J gene: TRBJ2-5; V gene: TRBV4-1
CDR3 DNA: TGCGCCAGCAGCTTGGGGCCGACGGACACAGATACGCAGTATTTT; CDR3 protein: CASSLGPTDTDTQYF; CDR3 length: 15; clone size: .; D gene: .; J gene: TRBJ2-3; V gene: TRBV5-1
CDR3 DNA: TGTGCCATCAGAATAGGGCGGGAGAGCACAGATACGCAGTATTTT; CDR3 protein: CAIRIGRESTDTQYF; CDR3 length: 15; clone size: .; D gene: TRBD2; J gene: TRBJ2-3; V gene: TRBV10-3
CDR3 DNA: TGTGCCAGCAGTTGGGGACTAGCGGGAAGAGAGACCCAGTACTTC; CDR3 protein: CASSWGLAGRETQYF; CDR3 length: 15; clone size: .; D gene: TRBD2; J gene: TRBJ2-5; V gene: TRBV25-1
CDR3 DNA: TGTGCCAGCATTAGCGGGGGGACAGGGGCAACTTCTGGCTACACCTTC; CDR3 protein: CASISGGTGATSGYTF; CDR3 length: 16; clone size: .; D gene: TRBD1; J gene: TRBJ1-2; V gene: TRBV5-4
CDR3 DNA: TGTGCCAGCAGCTTACCCGCCCCGGGAAACACCATATATTTT; CDR3 protein: CASSLPAPGNTIYF; CDR3 length: 14; clone size: .; D gene: .; J gene: TRBJ1-3; V gene: TRBV7-9
CDR3 DNA: TGTGCCAGCAGGGGAGGGGGCTCGGACACTGAAGCTTTCTTT; CDR3 protein: CASRGGGSDTEAFF; CDR3 length: 14; clone size: .; D gene: TRBD1; J gene: TRBJ1-1; V gene: TRBV28
CDR3 DNA: TGTGCCAGGCCAAAAAATCTGGGATATGGCTACACCTTC; CDR3 protein: CARPKNLGYGYTF; CDR3 length: 13; clone size: large; D gene: .; J gene: TRBJ1-2; V gene: TRBV6-5
CDR3 DNA: TGTGCCAGCAGCCTGCAGGGGGTCCCAGAGACCCAGTACTTC; CDR3 protein: CASSLQGVPETQYF; CDR3 length: 14; clone size: .; D gene: TRBD1; J gene: TRBJ2-5; V gene: TRBV14
CDR3 DNA: TGTGCCAGCAGCTTAGCGACATCCACGTACACTGAAGCTTTCTTT; CDR3 protein: CASSLATSTYTEAFF; CDR3 length: 15; clone size: .; D gene: .; J gene: TRBJ1-1; V gene: TRBV7-9
CDR3 DNA: TGCGCCAGCAGTCCCGCTAGGACAGGGCGACGAGAGACCCAGTACTTC; CDR3 protein: CASSPARTGRRETQYF; CDR3 length: 16; clone size: .; D gene: TRBD1; J gene: TRBJ2-5; V gene: TRBV10-1
CDR3 DNA: TGCGCCAGCAGTAGGTTCTCCACACTTGGCACAGATACGCAGTATTTT; CDR3 protein: CASSRFSTLGTDTQYF; CDR3 length: 16; clone size: medium-sized; D gene: .; J gene: TRBJ2-3; V gene: TRBV4-1
CDR3 DNA: TGCGCCAGCAGAGTCGGGAGTGCTAATGAGCAGTTCTTC; CDR3 protein: CASRVGSANEQFF; CDR3 length: 13; clone size: .; D gene: .; J gene: TRBJ2-1; V gene: TRBV5-1
CDR3 DNA: TGTGCCAGCAGCCTCACATCAAATCAGCCCCAGCATTTT; CDR3 protein: CASSLTSNQPQHF; CDR3 length: 13; clone size: once; D gene: .; J gene: TRBJ1-5; V gene: TRBV7-8
CDR3 DNA: TGTGCCAGCAGCTTACAATCAGGGGATGGAAACACCATATATTTT; CDR3 protein: CASSLQSGDGNTIYF; CDR3 length: 15; clone size: .; D gene: .; J gene: TRBJ1-3; V gene: TRBV7-3
CDR3 DNA: TGCGCCAGCAGTGTCAATTTTGCGGGGGGGCAAGAGACCCAGTACTTC; CDR3 protein: CASSVNFAGGQETQYF; CDR3 length: 16; clone size: .; D gene: TRBD2; J gene: TRBJ2-5; V gene: TRBV10-2
CDR3 DNA: TGTGCCAGCAGCCGCAGGGGGGGATTAAATCAGCCCCAGCATTTT; CDR3 protein: CASSRRGGLNQPQHF; CDR3 length: 15; clone size: .; D gene: TRBD1; J gene: TRBJ1-5; V gene: TRBV7-9
CDR3 DNA: TGTGCCAGCAGCTTATTTGGCTCCTATAATTCACCCCTCCACTTT; CDR3 protein: CASSLFGSYNSPLHF; CDR3 length: 15; clone size: .; D gene: .; J gene: TRBJ1-6; V gene: TRBV7-3
CDR3 DNA: TGTGCCAGCAGTTACGGGGTGAGGACGGGACGTCATGGCTACACCTTC; CDR3 protein: CASSYGVRTGRHGYTF; CDR3 length: 16; clone size: .; D gene: .; J gene: TRBJ1-2; V gene: TRBV6-5
CDR3 DNA: TGTGCCAGCAAATGGGAGGGCACCTACGAGCAGTACTTC; CDR3 protein: CASKWEGTYEQYF; CDR3 length: 13; clone size: .; D gene: TRBD2; J gene: TRBJ2-7; V gene: TRBV2
CDR3 DNA: TGTGCTAGTGGTTTGTCCGGGACTAGCGGGAGATCCAATGAGCAGTTCTTC; CDR3 protein: CASGLSGTSGRSNEQFF; CDR3 length: 17; clone size: .; D gene: TRBD2; J gene: TRBJ2-1; V gene: TRBV12-5
CDR3 DNA: TGTGCCACCAGCCCTGGGGAGGGTTTGCGGGGAAACACCATATATTTT; CDR3 protein: CATSPGEGLRGNTIYF; CDR3 length: 16; clone size: .; D gene: .; J gene: TRBJ1-3; V gene: TRBV15